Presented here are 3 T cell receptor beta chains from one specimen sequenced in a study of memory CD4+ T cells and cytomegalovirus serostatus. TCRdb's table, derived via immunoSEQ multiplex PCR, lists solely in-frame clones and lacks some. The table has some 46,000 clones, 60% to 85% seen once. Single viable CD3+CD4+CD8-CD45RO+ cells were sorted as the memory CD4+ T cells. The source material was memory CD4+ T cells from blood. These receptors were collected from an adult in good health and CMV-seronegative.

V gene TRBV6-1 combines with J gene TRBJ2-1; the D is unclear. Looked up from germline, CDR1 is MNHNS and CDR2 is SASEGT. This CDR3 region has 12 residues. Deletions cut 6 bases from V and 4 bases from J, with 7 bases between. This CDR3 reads CASRIIYNEQFF. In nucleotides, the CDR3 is TGTGCCAGCAGGATTATATACAATGAGCAGTTCTTC.

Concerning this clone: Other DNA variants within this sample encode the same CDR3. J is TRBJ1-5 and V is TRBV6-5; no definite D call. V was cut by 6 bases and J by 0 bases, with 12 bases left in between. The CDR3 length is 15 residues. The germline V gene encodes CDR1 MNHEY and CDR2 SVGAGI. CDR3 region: CASRIREYSNQPQHF. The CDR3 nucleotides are TGTGCCAGCAGAATCCGGGAATATAGCAATCAGCCCCAGCATTTT.

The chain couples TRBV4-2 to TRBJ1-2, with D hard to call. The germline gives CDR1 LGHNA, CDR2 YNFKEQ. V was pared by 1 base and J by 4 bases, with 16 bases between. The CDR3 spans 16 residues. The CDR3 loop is CASSQGGEARGYGYTF. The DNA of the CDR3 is TGTGCCAGCAGCCAAGGTGGGGAAGCTCGGGGCTATGGCTACACCTTC.